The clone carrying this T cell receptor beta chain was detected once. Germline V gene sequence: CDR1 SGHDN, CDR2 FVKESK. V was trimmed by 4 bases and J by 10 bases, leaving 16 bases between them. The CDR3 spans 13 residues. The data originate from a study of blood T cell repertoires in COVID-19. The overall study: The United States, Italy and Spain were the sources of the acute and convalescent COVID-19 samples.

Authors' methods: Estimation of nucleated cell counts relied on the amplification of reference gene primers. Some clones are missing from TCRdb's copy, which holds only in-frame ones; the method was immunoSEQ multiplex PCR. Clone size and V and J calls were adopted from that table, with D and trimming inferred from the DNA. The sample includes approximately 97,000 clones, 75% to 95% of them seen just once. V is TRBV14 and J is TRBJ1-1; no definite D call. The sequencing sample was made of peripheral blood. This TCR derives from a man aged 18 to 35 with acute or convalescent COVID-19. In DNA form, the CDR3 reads TGTGCCAGCAGCCCGACTTTTAAGTTGGGAGCTTTCTTT. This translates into CASSPTFKLGAFF.